This TCR beta chain is from a study of T cells expressing NK-cell markers. Background on the study: Investigators obtained TCR beta repertoires from sorted CD3+CD56+NKG2C+, CD3+CD56+NKG2C- and CD3+CD56-NKG2C+ T cells. The sequencing cohort of eight donors included seven HCMV-seropositive individuals and one seronegative individual.

TCRdb re-called the 5' RACE reads, yielding one record per CDR3 amino acid sequence without DNA. The sample totals 140,000 to 150,000 distinct CDR3 sequences; its top ten clones hold less than 15%. In germline, CDR1 is SEHNR, CDR2 FQNEAQ (reference sequence). CDR3 length equals 16 residues. The sequenced material came from blood T cells: a sorted CD56 or NKG2C T cell subset, CD4+ or CD8+ T cells, or bulk PBMC T cells (not recorded which). The TCR sequence derives from a man aged 18 to 35 in good health. J is TRBJ2-3 and V is TRBV7-9; lacking DNA, the TRBD2 call made by TCRdb goes unchecked. The chain's CDR3 is CASSQGPSGSTDTQYF.